These T cell receptor beta chains were read from a single sample in a study of memory CD4+ T cells and cytomegalovirus serostatus. Assay: immunoSEQ multiplex PCR; the TCRdb copy retains only in-frame clones and omits some. The table has about 56,000 clones, around 76% seen once. What was sequenced was memory CD4+ T cells from blood. The receptors come from an adult in good health and CMV-seronegative. CDR3s leave out the opening cysteine and the closing phenylalanine or tryptophan.

CDR3 protein,V gene,J gene
ASSYMAPDYGYT,TRBV6-5,TRBJ1-2
ASSQGFNPSDTQY,TRBV4-3,TRBJ2-3
ASSFDMFAALSGNTIY,TRBV7-6,TRBJ1-3
ASQDRGLGQPQH,TRBV6-6,TRBJ1-5
ASSSGQRNTGELF,TRBV5-1,TRBJ2-2
ATKEGGSEAF,TRBV19,TRBJ1-1
ASSLWSYGYT,TRBV5-7,TRBJ1-2
ASSLEGQGSGELF,TRBV7-6,TRBJ2-2
ASSPGQGLNYGYT,TRBV7-9,TRBJ1-2
ASSQHLEGPYEQY,TRBV4-1,TRBJ2-7
ATRGTTSYNEQF,TRBV5-4,TRBJ2-1
ASSTAKGGYT,TRBV5-4,TRBJ1-2
ASSVVGSGNTIY,TRBV9,TRBJ1-3
ASSRLAGPPGELF,TRBV11-2,TRBJ2-2
ASSLGDLGYT,TRBV7-9,TRBJ1-2
ASSHGEGELLH,TRBV7-9,TRBJ1-6
ASSFAGTSAETQY,TRBV27,TRBJ2-5
ASSSTLGGRGQEAQH,TRBV18,TRBJ1-5
ASSLAGLAGVETQY,TRBV7-2,TRBJ2-5
ASSYAQGRVGV,TRBV6-5,TRBJ1-2
ASSPGQGAWETQY,TRBV5-1,TRBJ2-5
ASSEVGGVGGYT,TRBV2,TRBJ1-2
ATREAISETQY,TRBV15,TRBJ2-5
ASSPTGGAGDIQY,TRBV18,TRBJ2-4